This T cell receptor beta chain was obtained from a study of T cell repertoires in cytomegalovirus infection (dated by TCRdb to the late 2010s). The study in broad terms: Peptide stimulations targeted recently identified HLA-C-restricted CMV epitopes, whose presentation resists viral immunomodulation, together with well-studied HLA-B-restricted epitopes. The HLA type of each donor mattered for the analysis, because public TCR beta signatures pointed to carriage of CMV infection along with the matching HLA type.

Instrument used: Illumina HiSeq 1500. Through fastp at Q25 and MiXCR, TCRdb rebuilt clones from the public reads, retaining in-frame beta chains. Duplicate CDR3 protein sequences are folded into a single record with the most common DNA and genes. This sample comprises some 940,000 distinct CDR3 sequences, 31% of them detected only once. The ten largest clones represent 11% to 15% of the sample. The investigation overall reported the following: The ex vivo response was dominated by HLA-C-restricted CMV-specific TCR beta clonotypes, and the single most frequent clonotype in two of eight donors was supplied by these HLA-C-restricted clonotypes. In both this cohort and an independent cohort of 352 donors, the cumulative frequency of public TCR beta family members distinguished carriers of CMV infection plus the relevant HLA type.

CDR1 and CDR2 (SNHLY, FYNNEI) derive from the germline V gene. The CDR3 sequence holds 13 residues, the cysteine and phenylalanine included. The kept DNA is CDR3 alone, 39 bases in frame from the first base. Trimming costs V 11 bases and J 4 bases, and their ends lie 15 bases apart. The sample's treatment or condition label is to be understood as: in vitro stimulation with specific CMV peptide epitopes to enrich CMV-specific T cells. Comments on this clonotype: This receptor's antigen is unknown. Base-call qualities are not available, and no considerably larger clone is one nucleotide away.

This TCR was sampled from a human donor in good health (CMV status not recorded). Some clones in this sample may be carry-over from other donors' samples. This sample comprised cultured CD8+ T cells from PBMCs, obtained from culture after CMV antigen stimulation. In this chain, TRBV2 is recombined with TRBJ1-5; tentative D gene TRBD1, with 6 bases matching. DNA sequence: TGTGCCTCGAAGTGGACAGATAATCAGCCCCAGCATTTT. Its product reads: CASKWTDNQPQHF.